This T cell receptor beta chain is drawn from a study of blood T cell repertoires in COVID-19. Study information: Collection of acute and convalescent COVID-19 samples took place in the United States, Italy and Spain. T cells, B-cell-depleted T cells, or PBMCs provided the cDNA or gDNA that served as material.

The authors' processing: It was from reference gene primer amplification that nucleated cell counts were estimated. Clones were sequenced by immunoSEQ multiplex PCR, and TCRdb holds only the in-frame ones, with some missing. V, J and clone size are those of that table, while D and trimming were read from the DNA. The data hold approximately 85,000 clones, with around nine tenths observed a single time. The length of the CDR3 is 14 residues. Germline assignment: CDR1 MGHDK and CDR2 SYGVNS. Trimming at V came to 4 bases and at J to 9 bases, leaving 10 bases not matched to a gene. The rearrangement joins TRBV25-1 to TRBJ1-1; TRBD1 matches 8 bases. The source is a man in his fifties or sixties with acute or convalescent COVID-19. The sample consisted of peripheral blood. The CDR3 protein is CASSASGGSNKAFF. The DNA for the CDR3 is TGTGCCAGCAGTGCGTCAGGGGGCAGCAACAAAGCTTTCTTT. Full variable domain (rest looked up from reference TRBV25-1 and TRBJ1-1): EADIYQTPRYLVIGTGKKITLECSQTMGHDKMYWYQQDPGMELHLIHYSYGVNSTEKGDLSSESTVSRIRTEHFPLTLESARPSHTSQYLCASSASGGSNKAFFGQGTRLTVV.